The rows below give T cell receptor beta chains drawn from one sample of a study of radiation and T cells in renal cell carcinoma. Clones were sequenced by immunoSEQ multiplex PCR, and TCRdb holds only the in-frame ones, with some missing. The table includes 150,000 or so clones, about nine tenths detected once. The source was blood, collected from a patient whose treatment included radiotherapy and nephrectomy. The source is a woman aged 70-85 years with renal cell carcinoma. Each CDR3 is given with its conserved first and last residue. The size field is filled for only some rows; it gives once, few, many or a size class.

len	abundance	v_gene	CDR3aa
15	.	TRBV5-1	CASSLQGQGNSPLHF
16	once	TRBV14	CASSPKTPRLGNTIYF
15	.	TRBV9	CASSVEWGPGDGYTF
12	.	TRBV6-5	CASRYTGAEAFF
14	.	TRBV7-2	CASSLGRVNEKLFF
16	.	TRBV4-1	CASSPLPGQGLYEQYF
15	once	TRBV10-3	CAISKGGTPGETQYF
14	.	TRBV5-1	CASSLSDRGDEQYF
12	.	TRBV6-1	CASRQANQPQHF
12	.	TRBV30	CAWSRMYNEQFF
14	.	TRBV27	CASSPTQGYEGYTF
13	.	TRBV29-1	CSVLVGGSYGYTF
17	.	TRBV4-1	CASSQDLSTGRNTEAFF
13	.	TRBV30	CAWSVTGGAEQYF
15	once	TRBV7-9	CASSLARRVGNEQFF
13	.	TRBV7-2	CASSPHISYEQYF
16	.	TRBV28	CASRIQGQGVSQPQHF
12	.	TRBV30	CAWSVGTLGAFF
15	.	TRBV6-4	CASSQGGGGNSPLHF
13	.	TRBV6-1	CASSFGTIYGYTF
15	.	TRBV2	CAGRQGTSPNQPQHF
13	.	TRBV28	CASISPMNTEAFF
14	few	TRBV7-2	CASSRTGAGDTQYF
14	.	TRBV10-3	CAISESMGFQPQHF
10	.	TRBV20-1	CSAVGQAQYF
13	once	TRBV27	CASSSRTADTQYF
15	.	TRBV27	CASSSRPGAQETQYF
16	once	TRBV28	CASSLPQQGPGTEAFF
16	.	TRBV5-1	CASSSAGPGGTGELFF
14	.	TRBV19	CASSPNRGQETQYF
13	.	TRBV6-5	CASSGDRYQPQHF
16	.	TRBV9	CASSASRDRAGNTIYF
13	few	TRBV13	CASSLQGDYGYTF
14	few	TRBV27	CASSFQGTAGELFF
13	.	TRBV28	CASSRPGNYGYTF
15	.	TRBV4-3	CASSPGLERGDTQYF
14	.	TRBV7-9	CASSPLGSTDTQYF
14	once	TRBV7-9	CASSSTGPGNTIYF
14	once	TRBV27	CASRRTGVGEKLFF
15	.	TRBV5-1	CASSLETGAAYEQYF
14	.	TRBV19	CASSPRDTIMEQFF
14	.	TRBV2	CASEGGSYNSPLHF
12	few	TRBV30	CAWSYGNTEAFF
17	.	TRBV5-1	CASSYKAGGPAYNEQFF
15	.	TRBV2	CASSDDGVAYNEQFF
15	.	TRBV4-1	CASSQEGRGRDEQFF
18	.	TRBV5-1	CASSKGQGVPSGANVLTF
12	few	TRBV11-2	CASSLEIIGYTF
17	.	TRBV5-1	CASRLGGGGPPTGELFF
14	few	TRBV9	CASSTGQGAVGYTF
14	.	TRBV2	CASSEGGRQETQYF
14	.	TRBV6-1	CASSEGRGNTEAFF
17	.	TRBV4-1	CASSRIKVDAGGYGYTF
14	.	TRBV30	CAWSELAGTDTQYF
12	.	TRBV29-1	CSGGAGSDGYTF
16	.	TRBV19	CASRSGGQLSTDTQYF
13	.	TRBV27	CASRQRQGHGYTF